The entry below gives a single T cell receptor (beta chain) sequence along with its context. Its antigen is unknown. This specimen belongs to a study of OX40 agonist ivuxolimab in advanced cancers. The protocol was immunoSEQ multiplex PCR, while the TCRdb copy is restricted to in-frame clones and leaves out a portion. In the table there are 84,000 or so clones, 94% of which are singletons. Study-level points and caveats: Averaged across samples, CD8+ T cells carried more expanded clones than CD4+ did. The work left the antigen specificity of expanded peripheral T cells undetermined.

The germline CDR1 and CDR2 sequences are SGHKS and YYEKEE (reference sequence). V was clipped by 6 bases and J by 1 base, with 16 bases between them. The CDR3 consists of 15 residues. The sequence was obtained from an adult with an advanced solid tumor such as melanoma, head and neck, liver or kidney cancer. The sample consisted of CD4+ or CD8+ T cells sorted from blood, taken in a trial of the OX40 agonist ivuxolimab. V is TRBV5-5 and J is TRBJ1-1, with a weak D call TRBD1 (6 bases). The CDR3 sequence: CASNIRGGANTEAFF. For the CDR3, the DNA is TGTGCCAGCAACATCAGGGGAGGGGCGAACACTGAAGCTTTCTTT.